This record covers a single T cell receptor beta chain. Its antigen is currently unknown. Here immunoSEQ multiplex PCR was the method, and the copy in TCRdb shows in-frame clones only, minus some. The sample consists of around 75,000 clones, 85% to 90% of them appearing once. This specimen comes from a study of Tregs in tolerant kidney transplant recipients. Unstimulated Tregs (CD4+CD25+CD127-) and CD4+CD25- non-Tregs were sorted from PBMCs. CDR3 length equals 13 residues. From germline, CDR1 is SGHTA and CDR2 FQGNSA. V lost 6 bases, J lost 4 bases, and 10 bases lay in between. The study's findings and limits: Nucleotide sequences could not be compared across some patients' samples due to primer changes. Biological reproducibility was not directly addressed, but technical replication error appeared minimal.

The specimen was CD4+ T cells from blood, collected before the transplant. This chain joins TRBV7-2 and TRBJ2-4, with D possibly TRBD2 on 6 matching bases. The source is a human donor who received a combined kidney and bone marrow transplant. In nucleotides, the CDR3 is TGTGCCAGCAGTCTCCGGGAGAAAAACATTCAGTACTTC. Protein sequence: CASSLREKNIQYF.